These 16 T cell receptor beta chains share one sample of origin, sequenced in a study of T cell clones after liver transplantation (dated by TCRdb to about 2019). Receptors were amplified or captured by the immunoSEQ multiplex PCR assay. In TCRdb, the immuneACCESS table is reduced to in-frame sequences with V and J assigned. These tables do not hold every clone; where another copy was compared, an unresolved V gene accounts for under half, and the others remain unexplained. The sample contains under 130,000 clones, 84% of them found a single time. The ten largest clones capture roughly 3.1% of the sample. The sequenced sample was CD4+ T cells from blood, obtained approximately 45 months after liver transplant. Receptors originate from a human patient who received a liver transplant. Post transplant, some T cells may arise from the graft donor.

The chain has TRBV4-2 and TRBJ2-2; a possible D gene is TRBD1 (5 bases). Germline V gives CDR1 LGHNA, CDR2 YNFKEQ. Trimming cost V 2 bases and J 3 bases, with 16 bases left between them. The CDR3 covers 17 residues. CDR3 nucleotides: TGTGCCAGCAGCCAACCGCAGGGCGGAGTGGACACCGGGGAGCTGTTTTTT. Amino acid sequence: CASSQPQGGVDTGELFF.

J is TRBJ2-2 and V is TRBV29-1; D gene unclear. Germline V lookup: CDR1 SQVTM, CDR2 ANQGSEA. Trimming left V 4 bases short and J 3 bases short, with 9 bases between. This CDR3 has 13 amino acids. In DNA form, the CDR3 reads TGCAGCGTTGCGGGTGGGGACACCGGGGAGCTGTTTTTT. It specifies CSVAGGDTGELFF.

The chain carries TRBV9 and TRBJ2-2; D gene unclear. Germline CDR1 reads SGDLS; CDR2 reads YYNGEE. The CDR3 contains 17 residues. Trimming removed 4 bases at V and 1 base at J, with 17 bases between. The CDR3 DNA is TGTGCCAGCAGCTCCCCGGTTCAGGCAGGGAACACCGGGGAGCTGTTTTTT. It is translated as CASSSPVQAGNTGELFF.

This rearrangement joins TRBV15 to TRBJ1-5; D is perhaps TRBD1 (5 bases). V was pared by 1 base and J by 4 bases, with 8 bases between. CDR1 is LNHNV, CDR2 YYDKDF, per germline (reference sequence). The CDR3 runs 14 residues. Here the CDR3 reads CATSRGGMNQPQHF. The CDR3 coding sequence is TGTGCCACCAGCAGAGGGGGGATGAATCAGCCCCAGCATTTT. Together with reference TRBV15 and TRBJ1-5, the CDR3 gives the full variable domain: DAMVIQNPRYQVTQFGKPVTLSCSQTLNHNVMYWYQQKSSQAPKLLFHYYDKDFNNEADTPDNFQSRRPNTSFCFLDIRSPGLGDTAMYLCATSRGGMNQPQHFGDGTRLSIL.

The chain combines TRBV6-5 with TRBJ1-1, with unresolved D. This CDR3 spans 15 amino acids. V was pared by 2 bases and J by 4 bases, with 14 bases between. The germline gives CDR1 MNHEY, CDR2 SVGAGI. CDR3 coding DNA: TGTGCCAGCAGTTACAGGGCGAGGGTAGCCACTGAAGCTTTCTTT. It encodes CASSYRARVATEAFF.

This clone was seen a handful of times. The chain carries TRBV2 and TRBJ1-1; unclear D gene. The germline V gene has CDR1 SNHLY and CDR2 FYNNEI. The CDR3 has 11 amino acids. V was cut by 3 bases and J by 8 bases, with 7 bases left in between. CDR3 loop: CASSETWEAFF. The CDR3 DNA reads as TGTGCCAGCAGTGAGACATGGGAAGCTTTCTTT.

V and J are TRBV13 and TRBJ1-3; D is possibly TRBD1 (6 bases). The V and J ends lost 1 base and 4 bases respectively, with 11 bases between them. From germline, CDR1 is PRHDT and CDR2 FYEKMQ (reference sequence). The CDR3 extends over 15 amino acids. CDR3 nucleotide sequence: TGTGCCAGCAGCTTAGTAGGGGGGGCAGGAAACACCATATATTTT. It encodes CASSLVGGAGNTIYF.

The genes are TRBV28 and TRBJ2-1; D may be TRBD1 (5 bases). V was shortened by 8 bases and J by 5 bases, with 10 bases between the two germline ends. In germline, CDR1 is MDHEN, CDR2 SYDVKM. The CDR3 runs 12 residues. The CDR3 spells CASFRGNNEQFF. Written as DNA, the CDR3 is TGTGCCAGCTTTAGGGGAAACAATGAGCAGTTCTTC.

This chain links TRBV7-8 with TRBJ1-5; no firm D call. This CDR3 is 13 amino acids long. Germline values: CDR1 SGHVS, CDR2 FQNEAQ. V lost 4 bases and J 8 bases, leaving 12 bases between the germline ends. This CDR3 is CASSWGGNKPQHF. The CDR3 coding sequence is TGTGCCAGCAGCTGGGGAGGGAATAAGCCCCAGCATTTT.

V is TRBV19 and J is TRBJ2-1; D gene uncertain. The CDR3 has 15 amino acids. Per germline, CDR1 LNHDA and CDR2 SQIVND (reference sequence). Trimming pared 6 bases from V and 4 bases from J, leaving 16 bases between. The DNA of the CDR3 is TGTGCCAGTAGACGGGCCGGTGGAAGGTACAATGAGCAGTTCTTC. It specifies CASRRAGGRYNEQFF.

This sequence joins TRBV9 and TRBJ2-5; unclear D gene. CDR1 is SGDLS, CDR2 YYNGEE, per germline. The ends were cut back, 2 bases at V and 4 bases at J, with 9 bases in the middle. The CDR3 runs 13 residues. CDR3 protein: CASSVAPRETQYF. CDR3 DNA sequence: TGTGCCAGCAGCGTTGCACCGCGAGAGACCCAGTACTTC.

The rearrangement links TRBV28 to TRBJ1-5; D gene uncertain. The CDR3 consists of 15 residues. V lost 2 bases, J lost 0 bases, and 8 bases lay in between. The germline V gene encodes CDR1 MDHEN and CDR2 SYDVKM. DNA of the CDR3: TGTGCCAGCAGTTTACAACACTCTAGCAATCAGCCCCAGCATTTT. Protein: CASSLQHSSNQPQHF.

Turning to this clone: The germline gene is not matched at one end of the junction; a read error may be the cause. The rearrangement links TRBV6-5 to TRBJ1-2, with D possibly matching TRBD1 (5 bases). The CDR3 loop spans 15 amino acids. Germline V gene data show CDR1 as MNHEY and CDR2 as SVGAGI. For the CDR3, the DNA is TGTGCCAGCACTTACGGCCAGGGAGTGTTTGATGGCTACACCTTC. The encoded protein is CASTYGQGVFDGYTF.

The rearrangement joins TRBV4-3 to TRBJ2-1; perhaps TRBD1 as D (6 bases). Germline V gene lookup returns CDR1 LGHNA and CDR2 YSLEER. The CDR3 spans 16 residues. Trimming cost V 3 bases and J 0 bases, with 12 bases left between them. The CDR3 nucleotides read TGCGCCAGCAGCCAGGGACATAAATCCTCCTACAATGAGCAGTTCTTC. Translation: CASSQGHKSSYNEQFF.

A note on this clone: The junction departs from germline at one end; a sequencing error may be responsible. Other DNA sequences in this specimen translate into the identical CDR3. The gene calls are TRBV7-9 and TRBJ1-1, with D possibly being TRBD1 (6 bases). CDR1 is SEHNR, CDR2 FQNEAQ, per germline (reference sequence). The CDR3 is 18 residues long. CDR3 nucleotides: TGTGCCAGCAGTTTAGATCGGGTAGGGGGAAGTCTAAACACTGAAGCTTTCTTT. Translation: CASSLDRVGGSLNTEAFF.

The rearrangement uses TRBV19 and TRBJ2-7; TRBD2 agrees at 9 bases. Germline values: CDR1 LNHDA, CDR2 SQIVND (reference sequence). J lost 5 bases, V lost 4 bases, and 6 bases had no gene match. The CDR3 has 14 residues. CDR3 coding DNA: TGTGCCAGTAGTACCGGACTAGCGCGCCACGAGCAGTACTTC. Protein: CASSTGLARHEQYF.